This is a list of T cell receptor beta chains from one sample in a study of regulatory T cells in long-lasting Graves disease. TCRdb re-called the multiplex PCR reads with MiXCR, one entry per CDR3 protein. The repertoire includes 300,000 to 400,000 distinct CDR3 sequences, roughly 17% of them detected once, and roughly 29% sits in the top ten. These data were also reused for a study on T cells in Graves' hyperthyroidism and ophthalmopathy.

Sequenced here: peripheral blood mononuclear cells (PBMCs), sampled at new diagnosis, from a patient treated with antithyroid drugs. These TCRs come from a middle-aged man with Graves disease. Each CDR3 is given with its conserved first and last residue. D genes are given only for firm matches. Clone size is given for some rows only: seen once, a few or many times, or a class if the clone is expanded.

CDR3: CASSRTGGFYGYTF
DNA: TGTGCCAGCAGTCGGACAGGCGGCTTCTATGGCTACACCTTC
J: TRBJ1-2
V: TRBV12-3/TRBV12-4
D: TRBD1
size: NA

CDR3: CASSQDFRGGRETQYF
DNA: TGTGCCAGCAGCCAAGATTTTAGGGGGGGCCGAGAGACCCAGTACTTC
J: TRBJ2-5
V: TRBV4-2
D: NA
size: many

CDR3: CASSPDSINTDTQYF
DNA: TGTGCCAGCTCACCCGACAGCATAAACACAGATACGCAGTATTTT
J: TRBJ2-3
V: TRBV18
D: NA
size: few

CDR3: CASSETGRASNQPQHF
DNA: TGTGCCAGCAGCGAAACAGGGCGGGCTAGCAATCAGCCCCAGCATTTT
J: TRBJ1-5
V: TRBV28
D: NA
size: many

CDR3: CSAQPLAGGNIQYF
DNA: TGCAGTGCCCAACCGCTAGCGGGGGGGAACATTCAGTACTTC
J: TRBJ2-4
V: TRBV20-1
D: TRBD2
size: few

CDR3: CASSPPGQKETQYF
DNA: TGTGCCAGCAGCCCCCCGGGACAGAAAGAGACCCAGTACTTC
J: TRBJ2-5
V: TRBV11-2
D: TRBD1
size: many

CDR3: CATSDVRGGQETQYF
DNA: TGTGCCACCAGTGATGTTCGCGGGGGCCAAGAGACCCAGTACTTC
J: TRBJ2-5
V: TRBV24-1
D: TRBD2
size: many

CDR3: CASSLEGGSYNEQFF
DNA: TGTGCCAGCAGCTTGGAGGGGGGCTCGTACAATGAGCAGTTCTTC
J: TRBJ2-1
V: TRBV7-2
D: NA
size: many

CDR3: CAISAPGTDYTQYF
DNA: TGTGCCATCAGTGCCCCAGGGACAGATTATACGCAGTATTTT
J: TRBJ2-3
V: TRBV10-3
D: TRBD1
size: few

CDR3: CASSKVGSYEQYF
DNA: TGTGCCAGCAGCAAAGTGGGGTCCTACGAGCAGTACTTC
J: TRBJ2-7
V: TRBV5-5
D: NA
size: NA

CDR3: CASSASTGKGSYNEQFF
DNA: TGTGCCAGCAGCGCCTCGACAGGGAAGGGCTCCTACAATGAGCAGTTCTTC
J: TRBJ2-1
V: TRBV11-3
D: TRBD1
size: many

CDR3: CASSFIRGSSYEQYF
DNA: TGTGCCAGCAGCTTCATACGAGGTAGCTCCTACGAGCAGTACTTC
J: TRBJ2-7
V: TRBV13
D: NA
size: NA

CDR3: CSARQDEVYSNQPQHF
DNA: TGCAGTGCCCGACAGGACGAAGTTTATAGCAATCAGCCCCAGCATTTT
J: TRBJ1-5
V: TRBV20-1
D: NA
size: few

CDR3: CATSGGPGAGEETQYF
DNA: TGTGCCACCAGTGGGGGACCGGGGGCCGGGGAAGAGACCCAGTACTTC
J: TRBJ2-5
V: TRBV24-1
D: NA
size: few

CDR3: CASSLAQGFYGYTF
DNA: TGTGCCAGCAGTTTAGCTCAGGGATTCTATGGCTACACCTTC
J: TRBJ1-2
V: TRBV12-3/TRBV12-4
D: NA
size: many

CDR3: CASSLVHDTQYF
DNA: TGTGCCAGCAGCTTGGTGCATGATACGCAGTATTTT
J: TRBJ2-3
V: TRBV5-5
D: NA
size: NA

CDR3: CASSLELAGWETQYF
DNA: TGTGCCAGCAGCTTAGAACTAGCGGGGTGGGAGACCCAGTACTTC
J: TRBJ2-5
V: TRBV7-2
D: TRBD2
size: many

CDR3: CASSQGQGASSGQPQHF
DNA: TGCGCCAGCAGCCAAGGACAGGGGGCGAGTTCAGGACAGCCCCAGCATTTT
J: TRBJ1-5
V: TRBV4-1
D: TRBD1
size: many

CDR3: CASRVDRGPGQPQHF
DNA: TGTGCCAGCAGGGTCGACAGGGGGCCGGGACAGCCCCAGCATTTT
J: TRBJ1-5
V: TRBV2
D: TRBD1
size: many

CDR3: CSAILAGGRDTQYF
DNA: TGCAGTGCCATTCTAGCGGGGGGGAGAGATACGCAGTATTTT
J: TRBJ2-3
V: TRBV20-1
D: TRBD2
size: NA

CDR3: CASSLNHLEQYF
DNA: TGCGCCAGCAGCTTGAATCACCTCGAGCAGTACTTC
J: TRBJ2-7
V: TRBV5-1
D: NA
size: NA

CDR3: CASSFGQKQETQYF
DNA: TGTGCCAGCAGCTTCGGACAGAAGCAAGAGACCCAGTACTTC
J: TRBJ2-5
V: TRBV11-3
D: NA
size: NA

CDR3: CASSETEAYEQYF
DNA: TGTGCCAGCAGTGAAACGGAGGCCTACGAGCAGTACTTC
J: TRBJ2-7
V: TRBV6-1
D: NA
size: many

CDR3: CASSDGGATDTQYF
DNA: TGTGCCAGCAGTGACGGGGGGGCCACAGATACGCAGTATTTT
J: TRBJ2-3
V: TRBV6-4
D: NA
size: many

CDR3: CATSDSRLNTGELFF
DNA: TGTGCCACCAGTGATTCCAGACTGAACACCGGGGAGCTGTTTTTT
J: TRBJ2-2
V: TRBV24-1
D: NA
size: many

CDR3: CASRQTGSGANVLTF
DNA: TGCGCCAGCCGCCAGACGGGGTCTGGGGCCAACGTCCTGACTTTC
J: TRBJ2-6
V: TRBV5-1
D: NA
size: many